What follows are 4 T cell receptor beta chains derived from one specimen sequenced in a study of shared clonotypes between healthy human individuals. Terminally differentiated effector memory CD45RA+ cells were excluded from the naive CD8 cells, which were CD45RO-negative and positively selected for CCR7. Method: immunoSEQ multiplex PCR; TCRdb's copy keeps in-frame clones and lacks some. The table records about 820,000 clones, 80% to 95% of them present only once. Sequenced material: naive CD8+ T cells sorted from blood. The source is a man aged 30 to 39 in good health.

The V and J genes are TRBV27 and TRBJ2-7; 14 bases match TRBD2. CDR1 and CDR2 from the germline V gene are MNHEY and SMNVEV (reference sequence). Trimming removed 5 bases from V and 11 bases from J; junction bases left unmatched: 11. The CDR3 loop spans 15 amino acids. The CDR3 DNA sequence: TGTGCCAGCAGTCCTGGGACTAGCGGGAGAGACCGGAAGTACTTC. Translated, it gives CASSPGTSGRDRKYF.

The rearrangement uses TRBV28 and TRBJ2-1; no definite D call. The germline V gene has CDR1 MDHEN and CDR2 SYDVKM. V dropped 1 base and J dropped 0 bases, with 7 bases sitting between them. This CDR3 contains 15 residues. The CDR3 region is CASSLSASSYNEQFF. The DNA for the CDR3 is TGTGCCAGCAGTTTATCTGCCTCCTCCTACAATGAGCAGTTCTTC.

This clone was counted once. The rearrangement joins TRBV15 to TRBJ2-7, with 8 nucleotides matching TRBD1. This CDR3 spans 14 amino acids. Germline assignment: CDR1 LNHNV and CDR2 YYDKDF (reference sequence). Germline trimming cut 5 bases from V and 5 bases from J; bases unmatched to any gene: 8. CDR3 sequence reads: CATSAPDRENEQYF. CDR3 DNA: TGTGCCACCAGCGCGCCGGACAGGGAAAACGAGCAGTACTTC.

This clone has a single count. The chain recombines TRBV21-1 with TRBJ2-7; TRBD2, the D gene given by the table, was not confirmed from the DNA. TRBV21-1 is labeled a pseudogene. This CDR3 has 19 amino acids. The CDR3 loop reads CASSKVFPPRAGVSYEQYF. CDR3 bases: TGTGCCAGCAGCAAAGTTTTTCCCCCTCGAGCGGGTGTTTCCTACGAGCAGTACTTC.